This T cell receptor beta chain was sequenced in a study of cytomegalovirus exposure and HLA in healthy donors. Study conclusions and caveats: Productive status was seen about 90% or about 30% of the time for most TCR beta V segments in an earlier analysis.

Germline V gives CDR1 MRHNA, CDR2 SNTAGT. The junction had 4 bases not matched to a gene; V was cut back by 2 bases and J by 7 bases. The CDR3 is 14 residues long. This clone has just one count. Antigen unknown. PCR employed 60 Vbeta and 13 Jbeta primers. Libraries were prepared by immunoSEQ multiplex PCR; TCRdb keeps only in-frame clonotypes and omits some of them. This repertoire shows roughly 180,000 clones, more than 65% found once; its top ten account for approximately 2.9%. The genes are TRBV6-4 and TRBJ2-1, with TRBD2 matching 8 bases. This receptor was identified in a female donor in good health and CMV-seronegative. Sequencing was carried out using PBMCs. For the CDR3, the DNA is TGTGCCAGCAGTGACCCTTTAGCGGGGAATGAGCAGTTCTTC. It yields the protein CASSDPLAGNEQFF.